Presented here are 17 T cell receptor beta chains from one specimen sequenced in a study of cytomegalovirus exposure and HLA in healthy donors. Profiled with immunoSEQ multiplex PCR; TCRdb holds only in-frame clones, not every one. There are fewer than 120,000 clones in the sample; roughly 90% occur only once, and 1.4% to 1.5% lies in the top ten. The sequenced sample was PBMCs. These receptors all come from a woman aged 25-40 years in good health and CMV-seropositive.

This chain uses TRBV7-9 with TRBJ1-3, with unresolved D. V lost 2 bases and J 1 base, leaving 6 bases between the germline ends. CDR1 and CDR2 from the germline V gene are SEHNR and FQNEAQ (reference sequence). This CDR3 is 14 amino acids long. The CDR3 DNA reads TGTGCCAGCAGCTTAACGGGTTCTGGAAACACCATATATTTT. Translated, it gives CASSLTGSGNTIYF.

This clone was recorded only once. The rearrangement joins TRBV9 to TRBJ2-2, with TRBD2 matching 11 bases. Unmatched junction bases numbered 10, after V lost 4 bases and J lost 5 bases. Germline CDR1 is SGDLS and CDR2 is YYNGEE. The CDR3 runs 17 residues. The CDR3: CASSHPGLAGGTGELFF. Written as DNA, the CDR3 is TGTGCCAGCAGCCACCCTGGACTAGCGGGTGGTACCGGGGAGCTGTTTTTT.

V and J are TRBV28 and TRBJ2-7; TRBD2 aligns across 7 bases. Looked up from germline, CDR1 is MDHEN and CDR2 is SYDVKM. V was clipped by 5 bases and J by 2 bases; unmatched bases: 12. The CDR3 is made up of 16 amino acids. The CDR3 nucleotides are TGTGCCAGCAGTCCAGAGCGGGGCCAAAAACCCTACGAGCAGTACTTC. This translates into CASSPERGQKPYEQYF.

The J gene is TRBJ1-2, the V gene TRBV12-5; possible D gene TRBD1, 6 bases. Trimming removed 1 base at V and 8 bases at J, with 20 bases between. CDR1 and CDR2 (germline): LGHNT, FRNRAP. The CDR3 totals 16 residues. CDR3 sequence reads: CASGLARSEKGDGYTF. Here the CDR3 DNA reads TGTGCTAGTGGTTTGGCCCGCTCCGAGAAGGGGGACGGCTACACCTTC.

V gene TRBV13 combines with J gene TRBJ1-6; no reliable D call. Trimming removed 3 bases at V and 6 bases at J, with 9 bases between. This CDR3 contains 14 residues. Germline V lookup: CDR1 PRHDT, CDR2 FYEKMQ (reference sequence). CDR3 region: CASSFPGINSPLHF. In DNA, the CDR3 is TGTGCCAGCAGCTTCCCGGGAATTAATTCACCCCTCCACTTT.

The chain employs TRBV28 and TRBJ1-6; 9 nucleotides match TRBD1. CDR1 and CDR2 (germline): MDHEN, SYDVKM. The CDR3 is 15 amino acids. V lost 2 bases, J lost 10 bases, and 6 bases stayed unmatched. CDR3: CASSLGDREGSPLHF. DNA for the CDR3: TGTGCCAGCAGTTTAGGGGACAGGGAGGGATCACCCCTCCACTTT.

This clone has just a few counts. The gene calls are TRBV7-2 and TRBJ1-2; 7 bases agree with TRBD1. The CDR3 sequence is 14 residues long. Trimming at V came to 3 bases and at J to 2 bases, leaving 3 bases not matched to a gene. Germline V gene lookup returns CDR1 SGHTA and CDR2 FQGNSA. CDR3 protein: CASSLGQLNYGYTF. The CDR3 DNA sequence: TGTGCCAGCAGCTTGGGACAGCTAAACTATGGCTACACCTTC.

The J gene is TRBJ2-7, the V gene TRBV9, with a weak D call TRBD1 (6 bases). The ends were cut back, 7 bases at V and 3 bases at J, with 17 bases in the middle. CDR3 length: 14 amino acids. From germline, CDR1 is SGDLS and CDR2 YYNGEE. The chain's CDR3 is CASAKQGNDYEQYF. CDR3 DNA sequence: TGTGCCAGCGCTAAACAGGGTAACGACTACGAGCAGTACTTC.

This chain connects TRBV7-6 to TRBJ2-7; 12 bases align to TRBD1. The CDR3 has 20 amino acids. Trimming removed 5 bases from V and 3 bases from J; junction bases left unmatched: 20. CDR1 and CDR2 from the germline V gene are SGHVS and FNYEAQ. DNA for the CDR3: TGTGCCAGCAGCCGGTCTAGTTCGGGACAGGGGGCGTCTAAGGTCTACGAGCAGTACTTC. This codes for CASSRSSSGQGASKVYEQYF.

The chain joins TRBV30 to TRBJ2-1; 7 bases line up with TRBD2. CDR1 and CDR2 (germline): GTSNPN, SVGIG (reference sequence). Trimming took 5 bases from V and 12 from J; bases not matched to a gene: 16. The CDR3 loop spans 14 amino acids. The CDR3 region is CAWADGGISSAQFF. As DNA, the CDR3 is TGTGCCTGGGCTGACGGGGGGATAAGTTCAGCGCAGTTCTTC. Filled out from reference TRBV30 and TRBJ2-1, the complete variable domain reads SQTIHQWPATLVQPVGSPLSLECTVEGTSNPNLYWYRQAAGRGLQLLFYSVGIGQISSEVPQNLSASRPQDRQFILSSKKLLLSDSGFYLCAWADGGISSAQFFGPGTRLTVL.

The chain employs TRBV10-2 and TRBJ2-7; TRBD1 matches 9 bases. This CDR3 has 13 residues. The germline CDR1 and CDR2 sequences are WSHSY and SAAADI. V lost 11 bases, J lost 6 bases, and 11 bases stayed unmatched. The CDR3 nucleotides are TGCGCCGCCCTTTGGGGACAGGGCAGCGAGCAGTACTTC. Protein product: CAALWGQGSEQYF.

This chain joins TRBV2 and TRBJ2-7; D is perhaps TRBD2 (6 bases). CDR3 length: 13 amino acids. Trimming stripped 4 bases from V and 3 bases from J, with 10 bases between. CDR1 and CDR2 (germline): SNHLY, FYNNEI. The CDR3 reads CASSGGNLYEQYF. The CDR3 DNA follows: TGTGCCAGCAGTGGCGGGAACCTCTACGAGCAGTACTTC. The complete variable domain, with remaining parts taken from reference TRBV2 and TRBJ2-7, reads EPEVTQTPSHQVTQMGQEVILRCVPISNHLYFYWYRQILGQKVEFLVSFYNNEISEKSEIFDDQFSVERPDGSNFTLKIRSTKLEDSAMYFCASSGGNLYEQYFGPGTRLTVT.

This chain connects TRBV4-1 to TRBJ1-2; D perhaps matches TRBD1 (5 bases). The CDR3 is 15 amino acids. V shed 1 base and J shed 5 bases, with 14 bases lying between them. Germline CDR1 and CDR2: MGHRA and YSYEKL. The DNA for the CDR3 is TGCGCCAGCAGCCAAGTCCAGGGCGAAGCTTATGGCTACACCTTC. It is translated as CASSQVQGEAYGYTF.

In its sample, this clone was seen a few times. This chain uses TRBV27 with TRBJ2-3; no firm D call. The germline V gene has CDR1 MNHEY and CDR2 SMNVEV (reference sequence). V lost 3 bases, J lost 5 bases, and 3 bases lay in between. CDR3 size: 11 residues. CDR3 DNA sequence: TGTGCCAGCAGTTTCGGAGATACGCAGTATTTT. This encodes CASSFGDTQYF.

The chain recombines TRBV5-1 with TRBJ2-1; TRBD2 matches at 14 bases. V trimming: 3 bases; J trimming: 9 bases; junction bases outside the gene matches: 5. CDR3 size: 15 residues. The germline V gene encodes CDR1 SGHRS and CDR2 YFSETQ. The CDR3 sequence is CASSSGLAGVSEQFF. DNA for the CDR3: TGCGCCAGCAGCTCGGGACTAGCGGGAGTTAGTGAGCAGTTCTTC.

The CDR3 loop is CASSRDYEQYF. The CDR3 nucleotides are TGTGCCAGCAGCCGCGACTACGAGCAGTACTTC. The chain is built from TRBV7-2 and TRBJ2-7; D is undetermined. The CDR3 sequence is 11 residues long. The V end was cut by 5 bases, the J end by 3 bases, with 5 bases between. Per the germline V gene, CDR1 is SGHTA and CDR2 is FQGNSA.

V is TRBV7-9 and J is TRBJ2-7; perhaps TRBD1 as D (6 bases). Germline CDR1 SEHNR, CDR2 FQNEAQ (reference sequence). V was cut by 5 bases and J by 5 bases, with 19 bases left in between. The CDR3 contains 15 residues. Here the CDR3 reads CASSAEGRGVHEQYF. CDR3 in DNA: TGTGCCAGCAGCGCCGAGGGCAGGGGAGTCCACGAGCAGTACTTC.